The clone carrying this T cell receptor beta chain was seen a single time. As yet, its antigen is unknown. One end of the junction fails to match germline, which may point to a read error. The entry originates in a study of naive and memory T cell subsets. Study-wide points: Naive repertoires, especially CD8, held a few larger clonotypes, possibly memory cells re-expressing CD45RA. Over 90% of naive TCR sequences appeared only once, unlike memory subsets.

The germline CDR1 and CDR2 sequences are SSHAT and FNYEAQ (reference sequence). This CDR3 has 13 residues. CD4 T cells were positively selected, then CD8 T cells from the CD4-negative fraction. Two oligonucleotides, mixed equimolar, formed the beta constant-region primer covering TRBC1 and TRBC2. The ligated cDNA underwent four PCR rounds using SP2 and nested alpha and beta constant-region primers. In TCRdb, the UMI-ligation and nested PCR reads were re-called with MiXCR into one record per CDR3 protein. Among over 130,000 distinct CDR3 sequences listed, about 20% were seen once. The sequence was obtained from a human donor in good health. Sequences were obtained from naive CD8+ T cells from blood. The V call is TRBV7-7, the J call TRBJ2-7; TRBD2 matches 8 bases. The CDR3 region is CASSLGAGDEQYF. Written as DNA, the CDR3 is TGTGCTAGCAGCTTGGGAGCGGGAGATGAGCAGTACTTC.